This T cell receptor beta chain was captured by sequencing in a study of blood T cell repertoires in COVID-19. Authors' processing steps: Researchers report that nucleated cell counts were estimated from reference gene primer amplification. Only in-frame clones appear in the TCRdb table, and some are missing; sequencing was by immunoSEQ multiplex PCR. V and J calls and clone size are as listed in that table; D and trimming were resolved from the DNA. The sample has around 220,000 clones; roughly 87% are singletons. Enrolled through a virtual design, the participants were between 18 and 89 years of age and came from under 25 US areas. Cohorts were assigned according to the clinical history that participants reported. This sequence originates from a woman aged 30 to 39 with acute COVID-19. Sequencing was performed on PBMCs or T cells enriched from blood (not recorded which).

CDR3 in amino acids: CASSLQGSANEKLFF. The CDR3, as DNA: TGTGCCAGCAGCCTACAGGGGTCTGCTAATGAAAAACTGTTTTTT. This chain joins TRBV7-2 and TRBJ1-4; 7 positions agree with TRBD1. Germline CDR1 reads SGHTA; CDR2 reads FQGNSA. Trimming at V came to 5 bases and at J to 3 bases, leaving 6 bases not matched to a gene. The CDR3 consists of 15 residues.